Following are 11 T cell receptor beta chains from one sample sequenced in a study of shared clonotypes between healthy human individuals. Only in-frame clones appear in the TCRdb table, and some are missing; sequencing was by immunoSEQ multiplex PCR. The sample includes some 2,100,000 clones, about 92% seen only once; the top ten take roughly 1.8%. Naive CD8 cells lacked CD45RO, underwent positive selection for CCR7 and left out terminally differentiated effector memory CD45RA+ cells. Sequencing used naive CD8+ T cells from PBMCs. The receptors stem from a man aged 18 to 29 in good health. Some clones in this sample may be carry-over from other donors' samples.

The chain links TRBV5-6 to TRBJ2-7; 7 nucleotides agree with TRBD1. With 0 bases clipped from V and 0 bases from J, the junction kept 3 bases outside the gene matches. This CDR3 is built from 15 residues. Germline-derived CDR1 and CDR2 are SGHDT and YYEEEE. CDR3 loop: CASSLAGTDSYEQYF. The CDR3 DNA sequence: TGTGCCAGCAGCTTGGCCGGGACAGACTCCTACGAGCAGTACTTC.

The J gene is TRBJ2-7, the V gene TRBV11-2; D perhaps matches TRBD1 (5 bases). The CDR3 is made up of 16 amino acids. Germline V gene data show CDR1 as SGHAT and CDR2 as FQNNGV. Trimming stripped 5 bases from V and 6 bases from J, with 23 bases between. DNA for the CDR3: TGTGCCAGCAGCCATTGGATGGTGGCAGGGCCAGGCGAGCAGTACTTC. It encodes CASSHWMVAGPGEQYF. Together with reference TRBV11-2 and TRBJ2-7, the CDR3 gives the full variable domain: EAGVAQSPRYKIIEKRQSVAFWCNPISGHATLYWYQQILGQGPKLLIQFQNNGVVDDSQLPKDRFSAERLKGVDSTLKIQPAKLEDSAVYLCASSHWMVAGPGEQYFGPGTRLTVT.

V and J are TRBV27 and TRBJ2-4, with 7 positions matching TRBD1. Germline CDR1 MNHEY, CDR2 SMNVEV (reference sequence). V was pared by 6 bases and J by 0 bases, with 5 bases of the junction left unmatched. This CDR3 comprises 15 residues. The CDR3 sequence: CASSGTVLAKNIQYF. CDR3 DNA: TGTGCCAGCAGCGGGACAGTACTAGCCAAAAACATTCAGTACTTC.

The rearrangement links TRBV5-6 to TRBJ1-4; D might be TRBD1 (6 bases). Germline V gives CDR1 SGHDT, CDR2 YYEEEE. The V gene lost 3 bases and the J gene lost 11 bases, with 8 bases spanning the gap. The CDR3 sequence is 11 residues long. CDR3 bases: TGTGCCAGCAGCTCCAGGGGTAAACTGTTTTTT. As protein: CASSSRGKLFF. Full variable domain (rest looked up from reference TRBV5-6 and TRBJ1-4): DAGVTQSPTHLIKTRGQQVTLRCSPKSGHDTVSWYQQALGQGPQFIFQYYEEEERQRGNFPDRFSGHQFPNYSSELNVNALLLGDSALYLCASSSRGKLFFGSGTQLSVL.

The CDR3 DNA reads as TGTGCCAGCAGTTTGGGGGGAACTATTACCTACAATGAGCAGTTCTTC. Amino acid sequence: CASSLGGTITYNEQFF. The chain combines TRBV7-3 with TRBJ2-1, with D perhaps TRBD2 (6 bases). The germline V and J ends were trimmed by 6 bases and 2 bases, with 17 bases remaining between them. CDR1 is SGHTA and CDR2 is FQGTGA in the germline V gene. CDR3 length: 16 residues.

The chain carries TRBV4-3 and TRBJ1-4; D not resolved. V lost 0 bases and J 6 bases, leaving 14 bases between the germline ends. Germline V lookup: CDR1 LGHNA, CDR2 YSLEER. The CDR3 is 16 residues long. Here the CDR3 reads CASSQDARVTDEKLFF. Written as DNA, the CDR3 is TGCGCCAGCAGCCAAGATGCTCGGGTTACGGATGAAAAACTGTTTTTT.

Here the CDR3 DNA reads TGTGCCAGCAGTCTTACGAGGGGAATGAACACTGAAGCTTTCTTT. Amino acid sequence: CASSLTRGMNTEAFF. The chain joins TRBV6-5 to TRBJ1-1; maybe TRBD1 (5 bases). Germline-derived CDR1 and CDR2 are MNHEY and SVGAGI. This CDR3 spans 15 amino acids. The V gene lost 5 bases and the J gene lost 0 bases, with 13 bases spanning the gap.

The chain is built from TRBV27 and TRBJ1-2, with D unclear. V lost 0 bases to trimming and J lost 0 bases, with 14 bases between them. This CDR3 contains 17 residues. Looked up from germline, CDR1 is MNHEY and CDR2 is SMNVEV (reference sequence). CDR3 residues: CASSLSEGTLANYGYTF. CDR3 sequence (DNA): TGTGCCAGCAGTTTATCAGAGGGAACCCTGGCTAACTATGGCTACACCTTC.

The chain combines TRBV11-1 with TRBJ2-5, with D uncertain. The germline V gene has CDR1 SGHAT and CDR2 FQDESV (reference sequence). V shed 5 bases and J shed 5 bases, with 9 bases lying between them. The CDR3 covers 12 residues. CDR3 bases: TGTGCCAGCAGCCCTCTATCGGAGACCCAGTACTTC. It yields the protein CASSPLSETQYF.

The chain employs TRBV6-4 and TRBJ2-2, with a tentative D call TRBD1 (6 bases). Germline CDR1 is MRHNA and CDR2 is SNTAGT. V lost 6 bases to trimming and J lost 4 bases, with 12 bases between them. This CDR3 has 14 residues. As DNA, the CDR3 is TGTGCCAGCAGGGTGGGGGCTGGCACCGGGGAGCTGTTTTTT. Its protein product is CASRVGAGTGELFF.

This chain links TRBV29-1 with TRBJ2-7, with TRBD1 as a possible D gene (6 bases). The CDR3 length is 13 residues. Germline V lookup: CDR1 SQVTM, CDR2 ANQGSEA. V lost 4 bases and J 1 base, leaving 11 bases between the germline ends. The CDR3 reads CSVGAQGSYEQYF. CDR3 coding DNA: TGCAGCGTTGGAGCACAGGGATCCTACGAGCAGTACTTC.